The 8 T cell receptor beta chains below come from one sample, sequenced in a study of blood T cell repertoires in COVID-19 (dated by TCRdb to 2018 to 2020). The library relied on the immunoSEQ multiplex PCR assay. Not all clones reach the TCRdb copy of this immuneACCESS table, which keeps in-frame sequences only. Checked studies attribute under half of the gap to unresolved V genes and leave the rest unexplained. This sample has around 370,000 clones in its table, and under 95% of those were observed once. The ten largest clones take up roughly 3.3% of the sample. Input material: peripheral blood. The receptors here all came from a woman younger than 35 who had recovered from COVID-19.

V usage is TRBV3-1 (or the pseudogene TRBV3-2) and J usage is TRBJ2-1, with 11 bases matching TRBD1. This CDR3 contains 16 residues. The germline V gene encodes CDR1 LGHDT and CDR2 YNNKEL (reference sequence). The V and J ends lost 1 base and 6 bases, in that order; junction bases with no gene match: 5. CDR3 sequence (DNA): TGTGCCAGCAGCCAAGGGTTCGGGACAGGGGGCAATGAGCAGTTCTTC. This encodes CASSQGFGTGGNEQFF.

The chain couples TRBV24-1 to TRBJ2-4; D is possibly TRBD2 (6 bases). Deletions cut 4 bases from V and 3 bases from J, with 15 bases between. This CDR3 contains 16 residues. The germline V gene has CDR1 KGHDR and CDR2 SFDVKD. Here the CDR3 DNA reads TGTGCCACCAGTGAGGGGGGAGGACATGGCAAAAACATTCAGTACTTC. This sequence encodes CATSEGGGHGKNIQYF.

This rearrangement joins TRBV11-2 to TRBJ1-1; TRBD1 might be the D (6 bases). CDR3 length: 14 residues. Trimming removed 6 bases from V and 0 bases from J, with 11 bases in between. Germline V gene lookup returns CDR1 SGHAT and CDR2 FQNNGV. CDR3 nucleotides: TGTGCCAGCAGTTGGGCAGGGGTGAACACTGAAGCTTTCTTT. It encodes CASSWAGVNTEAFF.

This clone has just one count. V usage is TRBV30 and J usage is TRBJ2-1; D may be TRBD1 (5 bases). CDR3 size: 12 residues. V dropped 3 bases and J dropped 4 bases, with 7 bases sitting between them. Germline V CDR1 and CDR2: GTSNPN, SVGIG (reference sequence). The CDR3 protein is CAWRPGYNEQFF. Written as DNA, the CDR3 is TGTGCCTGGAGACCAGGGTACAATGAGCAGTTCTTC.

This clone was observed a single time. V gene TRBV9 combines with J gene TRBJ2-1, with 9 bases aligning to TRBD2. J lost 4 bases, V lost 2 bases, and 7 bases had no gene match. The germline gives CDR1 SGDLS, CDR2 YYNGEE. This CDR3 has 16 amino acids. CDR3 bases: TGTGCCAGCAGCGTTTCTGGCGGGAGGGGTTACAATGAGCAGTTCTTC. Its protein product is CASSVSGGRGYNEQFF.

This clone showed up just once. The genes are TRBV6-5 and TRBJ1-2, with 7 bases aligning to TRBD1. This CDR3 has 14 amino acids. Germline trimming cut 5 bases from V and 4 bases from J; bases unmatched to any gene: 7. CDR1 and CDR2 (germline): MNHEY, SVGAGI. The CDR3: CASSPRTGAYGYTF. For the CDR3, the DNA is TGTGCCAGCAGTCCAAGAACAGGGGCCTATGGCTACACCTTC.

This rearrangement joins TRBV28 to TRBJ1-4; 9 bases fit TRBD1. V was pared by 2 bases and J by 8 bases, with 15 bases of the junction left unmatched. The CDR3 sequence is 18 residues long. Germline V gene sequence: CDR1 MDHEN, CDR2 SYDVKM. The chain's CDR3 is CASSLVRGTGLSREKLFF. The DNA of the CDR3 is TGTGCCAGCAGTTTAGTCCGCGGGACAGGGTTATCAAGGGAAAAACTGTTTTTT.

The V call is TRBV6-5, the J call TRBJ1-4; D may be TRBD1 (6 bases). V dropped 2 bases and J dropped 6 bases, with 16 bases sitting between them. Germline V gene lookup returns CDR1 MNHEY and CDR2 SVGAGI. The CDR3 has 16 residues. CDR3 sequence (DNA): TGTGCCAGCAGTTACCGTTCAGGGGCGCAGTATGAAAAACTGTTTTTT. It encodes CASSYRSGAQYEKLFF.